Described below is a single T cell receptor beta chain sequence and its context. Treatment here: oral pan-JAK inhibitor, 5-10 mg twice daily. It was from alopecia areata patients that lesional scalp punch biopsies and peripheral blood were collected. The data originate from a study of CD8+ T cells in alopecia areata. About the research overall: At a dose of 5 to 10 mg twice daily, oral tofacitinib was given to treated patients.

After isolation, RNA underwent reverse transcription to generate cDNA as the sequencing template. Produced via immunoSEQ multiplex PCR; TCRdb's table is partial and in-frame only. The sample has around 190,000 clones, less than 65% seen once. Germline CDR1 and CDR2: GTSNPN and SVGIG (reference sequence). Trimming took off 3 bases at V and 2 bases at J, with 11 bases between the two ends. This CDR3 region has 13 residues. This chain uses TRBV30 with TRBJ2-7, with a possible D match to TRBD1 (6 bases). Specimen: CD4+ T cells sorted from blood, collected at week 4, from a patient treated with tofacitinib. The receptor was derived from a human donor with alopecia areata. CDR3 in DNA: TGTGCCTGGAGCAGGGACACCCCCTACGAGCAGTACTTC. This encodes CAWSRDTPYEQYF. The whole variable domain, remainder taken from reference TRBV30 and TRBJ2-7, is SQTIHQWPATLVQPVGSPLSLECTVEGTSNPNLYWYRQAAGRGLQLLFYSVGIGQISSEVPQNLSASRPQDRQFILSSKKLLLSDSGFYLCAWSRDTPYEQYFGPGTRLTVT.